The clone carrying this TCR beta chain was seen more than once but under ten times. V gave up 3 bases and J gave up 3 bases, with 17 bases separating them. The CDR3 has 17 amino acids. Germline V gene lookup returns CDR1 MDHEN and CDR2 SYDVKM. This sample is part of a study of sequential checkpoint blockade in melanoma. Profiling relied on immunoSEQ multiplex PCR, and the TCRdb table lists in-frame clones only, not all of them. The sample has about 5,700 clones; 87% are singletons. Noted treatment: randomized to nivolumab then ipilimumab (arm A) or the reverse (arm B). No patient had prior DNA-damaging chemotherapy. Live CD3+CD8+ CD19− CD56− cells were sorted from PBMCs.

V gene TRBV28 combines with J gene TRBJ1-4; TRBD1 is a possible D gene (5 bases). This TCR derives from a human donor with melanoma. This specimen was CD8+ T cells sorted from blood (inferred from file names), taken from a patient given nivolumab and ipilimumab in sequence. The CDR3 sequence is CASSFMGGASANEKLFF. The CDR3 DNA follows: TGTGCCAGCAGTTTTATGGGGGGAGCCTCGGCTAATGAAAAACTGTTTTTT.